This T cell receptor (beta chain) was recovered during a study of CD8+ T cells in alopecia areata. Sample treatment: oral pan-JAK inhibitor, 5-10 mg twice daily. The authors sorted CD4+ and CD8+ T cells from PBMCs. It was cDNA, reverse transcribed from extracted RNA, that served as the sequencing template. Data came from immunoSEQ multiplex PCR; TCRdb stores just in-frame clones and leaves some out. The sample consists of around 100,000 clones, about 60% of them appearing once. Germline CDR1 LNHNV, CDR2 YYDKDF (reference sequence). This CDR3 spans 17 amino acids. Points on this clone: The antigen is undetermined. A read error may produce the germline difference seen at one junction end.

Overall study findings and caveats: One nonresponder leaves baseline CD8+ expansion's link to response uncertain.

V usage is TRBV15 and J usage is TRBJ1-5; possible D gene TRBD1, 5 bases. This TCR was sampled from a human donor with alopecia areata. The material sequenced was CD8+ T cells sorted from blood, taken at week 56, from a patient treated with tofacitinib. The CDR3 spells CATSRDRSGQGNQPQHF. The CDR3 DNA is TGTGCCACCAGCAGAGATAGGTCGGGTCAGGGCAACCAGCCCCAGCATTTT.